These T cell receptor beta chains were read from a single sample in a study of cytomegalovirus exposure and HLA in healthy donors. Libraries were prepared by immunoSEQ multiplex PCR; TCRdb keeps only in-frame clonotypes and omits some of them. Of around 120,000 clones detected, over 80% appear once; the ten largest clones hold 0.2% to 0.25%. The sequenced sample consisted of PBMCs. All receptors derive from a man in his fifties in good health and CMV-seronegative. The CDR3 runs from the conserved cysteine through the conserved F or W. The D gene is left open where the match is weak. The size of a clone is reported for some rows only, either as once, few or many, or as a class for expanded clones.

clone size: NA
V gene: TRBV19
D gene: TRBD1
J gene: TRBJ1-2
CDR3 protein: CASSPGGQVSNYGYTF

clone size: NA
V gene: TRBV2
D gene: TRBD2
J gene: TRBJ2-3
CDR3 protein: CASSEASGGAGTQYF

clone size: NA
V gene: TRBV9
D gene: TRBD2
J gene: TRBJ2-5
CDR3 protein: CASSVTSGGAAQYF

clone size: NA
V gene: TRBV11-2
D gene: NA
J gene: TRBJ1-1
CDR3 protein: CASSLVGWGQGSLRAFF

clone size: NA
V gene: TRBV27
D gene: NA
J gene: TRBJ2-6
CDR3 protein: CASSPRNPNSGANVLTF

clone size: NA
V gene: TRBV6-6
D gene: NA
J gene: TRBJ1-1
CDR3 protein: CASSYLGNTEAFF

clone size: NA
V gene: TRBV6-5
D gene: NA
J gene: TRBJ1-2
CDR3 protein: CASSYTTGQDGYTF

clone size: NA
V gene: TRBV5-4
D gene: NA
J gene: TRBJ2-5
CDR3 protein: CASSFRGPQETRYF

clone size: NA
V gene: TRBV28
D gene: NA
J gene: TRBJ1-3
CDR3 protein: CASSYILGGAGNTIYF

clone size: once
V gene: TRBV6-5
D gene: NA
J gene: TRBJ2-2
CDR3 protein: CASSLQGFGELFF

clone size: NA
V gene: TRBV4-2
D gene: NA
J gene: TRBJ2-3
CDR3 protein: CASSQEGLANTDTQYF

clone size: NA
V gene: TRBV28
D gene: NA
J gene: TRBJ1-2
CDR3 protein: CASSWEGGIYGYPF

clone size: NA
V gene: TRBV30
D gene: TRBD1
J gene: TRBJ1-5
CDR3 protein: CAWSTDRVRQPQHF

clone size: once
V gene: TRBV2
D gene: NA
J gene: TRBJ1-1
CDR3 protein: CASSGHPNTEAFF

clone size: NA
V gene: TRBV5-1
D gene: TRBD2
J gene: TRBJ2-3
CDR3 protein: CASQREVGTDTQYF

clone size: NA
V gene: TRBV25-1
D gene: NA
J gene: TRBJ2-1
CDR3 protein: CASSELRGQIEGEQFF

clone size: NA
V gene: TRBV7-3
D gene: NA
J gene: TRBJ2-7
CDR3 protein: CASSFRTGNYEQYF

clone size: NA
V gene: TRBV5-1
D gene: TRBD2
J gene: TRBJ2-3
CDR3 protein: CASSPLAGGPADTQYF

clone size: NA
V gene: TRBV7-9
D gene: NA
J gene: TRBJ2-7
CDR3 protein: CASSLGLAGRGEQYF

clone size: NA
V gene: TRBV28
D gene: NA
J gene: TRBJ2-7
CDR3 protein: CASSFAKYEQYF

clone size: NA
V gene: TRBV6-6
D gene: NA
J gene: TRBJ2-2
CDR3 protein: CASSGTGVTGELFF

clone size: NA
V gene: TRBV6-6
D gene: TRBD2
J gene: TRBJ2-5
CDR3 protein: CASSSRRGGPEETQYF

clone size: NA
V gene: TRBV11-3
D gene: NA
J gene: TRBJ2-1
CDR3 protein: CASSLDSSSYNEQFF

clone size: once
V gene: TRBV27
D gene: NA
J gene: TRBJ2-5
CDR3 protein: CASTFSRPSEGETQYF

clone size: NA
V gene: TRBV7-2
D gene: NA
J gene: TRBJ1-4
CDR3 protein: CASSRPVGAYEKLFF

clone size: NA
V gene: TRBV15
D gene: TRBD2
J gene: TRBJ2-1
CDR3 protein: CATSRAGLAGVFEQFF

clone size: NA
V gene: TRBV7-8
D gene: TRBD1
J gene: TRBJ2-2
CDR3 protein: CASSLLRTGRVGYTGELFF

clone size: NA
V gene: TRBV7-3
D gene: TRBD1
J gene: TRBJ1-1
CDR3 protein: CASSPGQGFTEAFF

clone size: NA
V gene: TRBV14
D gene: NA
J gene: TRBJ2-7
CDR3 protein: CASSGSGYEQYF

clone size: NA
V gene: TRBV5-6
D gene: TRBD1
J gene: TRBJ1-2
CDR3 protein: CASSTTGTEDGYTF

clone size: NA
V gene: TRBV19
D gene: TRBD2
J gene: TRBJ2-3
CDR3 protein: CASSITVAGGVTDTQYF

clone size: NA
V gene: TRBV5-1
D gene: NA
J gene: TRBJ2-2
CDR3 protein: CASSLMSTGELFF

clone size: NA
V gene: TRBV9
D gene: TRBD1
J gene: TRBJ1-5
CDR3 protein: CASSVGTVNQPQHF

clone size: NA
V gene: TRBV7-2
D gene: NA
J gene: TRBJ2-7
CDR3 protein: CASSPFSYEQYF

clone size: NA
V gene: TRBV7-8
D gene: TRBD2
J gene: TRBJ2-1
CDR3 protein: CASSLVRELVLIF

clone size: NA
V gene: TRBV15
D gene: TRBD1
J gene: TRBJ1-5
CDR3 protein: CATSRSQGGLINQPQHF

clone size: few
V gene: TRBV6-1
D gene: TRBD1
J gene: TRBJ1-1
CDR3 protein: CASSEQTGENTEAFF

clone size: NA
V gene: TRBV7-8
D gene: TRBD2
J gene: TRBJ2-3
CDR3 protein: CASSLVPSGSSSTDTQYF

clone size: NA
V gene: TRBV5-8
D gene: NA
J gene: TRBJ1-4
CDR3 protein: CASSLEDEGEKLFF

clone size: NA
V gene: TRBV10-3
D gene: TRBD2
J gene: TRBJ2-2
CDR3 protein: CAIRGLAGGSTGELFF

clone size: NA
V gene: TRBV7-2
D gene: NA
J gene: TRBJ1-5
CDR3 protein: CASSFDRDQPQHF

clone size: NA
V gene: TRBV25-1
D gene: NA
J gene: TRBJ1-4
CDR3 protein: CASSESLQEKLFF

clone size: NA
V gene: TRBV7-9
D gene: NA
J gene: TRBJ2-5
CDR3 protein: CASSLRGRQGEETQYF

clone size: NA
V gene: TRBV18
D gene: NA
J gene: TRBJ1-2
CDR3 protein: CASSPRDAGFNYGYTF

clone size: NA
V gene: TRBV28
D gene: NA
J gene: TRBJ2-3
CDR3 protein: CASSPVGGAGVDTQYF

clone size: NA
V gene: TRBV18
D gene: TRBD2
J gene: TRBJ2-7
CDR3 protein: CASSPPTSGRTPEQYF

clone size: NA
V gene: TRBV7-2
D gene: TRBD2
J gene: TRBJ2-1
CDR3 protein: CASSVGLAGGQNEQFF

clone size: NA
V gene: TRBV6-6
D gene: TRBD2
J gene: TRBJ2-7
CDR3 protein: CASSYSTGGEQYF

clone size: NA
V gene: TRBV7-2
D gene: TRBD1
J gene: TRBJ1-1
CDR3 protein: CASSPDRLNTEAFF

clone size: NA
V gene: TRBV6-1
D gene: NA
J gene: TRBJ1-2
CDR3 protein: CASSEQTRVGYTF

clone size: NA
V gene: TRBV11-2
D gene: TRBD1
J gene: TRBJ2-7
CDR3 protein: CASSVRQGSYEQYF

clone size: NA
V gene: TRBV29-1
D gene: NA
J gene: TRBJ1-1
CDR3 protein: CSAEAGPREAFF

clone size: NA
V gene: TRBV28
D gene: NA
J gene: TRBJ1-2
CDR3 protein: CASSPDRPSNYGYTF